The clone carrying this T cell receptor (beta chain) was seen a few times. Its specificity is unknown. A single record per CDR3 protein comes from TCRdb applying MiXCR to the 5' RACE reads. The sample includes hundreds of thousands of distinct CDR3 sequences, 9% to 15% of them seen just once. The CDR3 consists of 16 residues. The germline V gene encodes CDR1 KGHDR and CDR2 SFDVKD. Trimming cost V 8 bases and J 0 bases, with 16 bases left between them. The sample comes from a study of identical twins. General study findings and limits: Within cord blood, abundant beta clonotypes carried fewer insertions, but memory repertoires showed no such trend. Not following the same donors, the study drew its conclusions from cross-sectional statistical analysis.

These data also featured in a second study, about yellow fever vaccine responses in identical twins.

This chain uses TRBV24-1 with TRBJ2-1; D is possibly TRBD2 (6 bases). The TCR originated in a woman under 30 in good health. The specimen was PBMCs. The CDR3 coding sequence is TGTGCCACCAAATCCGGGACTCAAAGCTCCTACAATGAGCAGTTCTTC. It yields the protein CATKSGTQSSYNEQFF.